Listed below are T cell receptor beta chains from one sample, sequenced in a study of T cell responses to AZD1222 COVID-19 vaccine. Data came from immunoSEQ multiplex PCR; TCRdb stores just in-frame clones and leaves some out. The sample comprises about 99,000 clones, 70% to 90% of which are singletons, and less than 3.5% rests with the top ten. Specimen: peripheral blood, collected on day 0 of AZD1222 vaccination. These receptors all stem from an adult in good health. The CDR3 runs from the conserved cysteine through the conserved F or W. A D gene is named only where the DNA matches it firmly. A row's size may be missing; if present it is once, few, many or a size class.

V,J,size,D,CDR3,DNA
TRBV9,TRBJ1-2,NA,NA,CASGGRMANYGYTF,TGTGCCAGCGGCGGGAGGATGGCTAACTATGGCTACACCTTC
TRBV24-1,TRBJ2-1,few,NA,CATSEGTAAGLNEQFF,TGTGCCACCAGTGAGGGGACGGCTGCGGGTCTCAATGAGCAGTTCTTC
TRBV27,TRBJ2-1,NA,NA,CASSLWGGLSSYNEQFF,TGTGCCAGCAGTTTGTGGGGAGGCCTAAGCTCCTACAATGAGCAGTTCTTC
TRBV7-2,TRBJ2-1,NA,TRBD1,CASSTSTGRNEQFF,TGTGCCAGCAGCACCTCGACAGGGCGGAATGAGCAGTTCTTC
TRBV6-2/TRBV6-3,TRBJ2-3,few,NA,CASSRTSTDTQYF,TGTGCCAGCAGCCGGACTAGCACAGATACGCAGTATTTT
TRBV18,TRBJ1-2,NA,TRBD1,CASSLDRVDGYTF,TGTGCCAGCTCACTTGACAGGGTTGATGGCTACACCTTC
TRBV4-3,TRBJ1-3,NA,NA,CASSQLSGNTIYF,TGCGCCAGCAGCCAGCTTTCTGGAAACACCATATATTTT
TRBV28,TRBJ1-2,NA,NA,CASRSGRWYGYTF,TGTGCCAGCAGATCAGGCAGGTGGTATGGCTACACCTTC
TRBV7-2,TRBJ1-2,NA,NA,CASSPTYGGDYGYTF,TGTGCCAGCAGCCCGACCTATGGGGGCGACTATGGCTACACCTTC
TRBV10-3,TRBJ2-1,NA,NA,CAISERAGSYNEQFF,TGTGCCATCAGTGAGCGGGCTGGCTCCTACAATGAGCAGTTCTTC
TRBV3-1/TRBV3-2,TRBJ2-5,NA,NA,CASSQLQETQYF,TGTGCCAGCAGCCAACTACAAGAGACCCAGTACTTC
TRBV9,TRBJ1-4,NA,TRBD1,CASSAGQGGEKLFF,TGTGCCAGCAGCGCGGGACAGGGAGGTGAAAAACTGTTTTTT
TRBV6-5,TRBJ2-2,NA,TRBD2,CASSTREAGELFF,TGTGCCAGCAGCACCCGGGAGGCCGGGGAGCTGTTTTTT
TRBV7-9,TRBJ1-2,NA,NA,CASSPIRGVDTYTF,TGTGCCAGCAGCCCTATCCGCGGGGTGGATACCTACACCTTC
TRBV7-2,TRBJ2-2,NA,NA,CAITWGGELFF,TGTGCCATTACGTGGGGCGGGGAGCTGTTTTTT
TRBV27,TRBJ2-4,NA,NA,CASSAGPWGSKNIQYF,TGTGCCAGCAGTGCGGGACCCTGGGGGTCCAAAAACATTCAGTACTTC
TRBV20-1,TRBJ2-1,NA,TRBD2,CSVLADNEQFF,TGCAGTGTTCTAGCGGACAATGAGCAGTTCTTC
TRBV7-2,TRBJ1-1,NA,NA,CASSLSLGEAFF,TGTGCCAGCAGCTTGTCTCTTGGTGAAGCTTTCTTT
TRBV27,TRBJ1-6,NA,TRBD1,CASSLGYRGSTSSPLHF,TGTGCCAGCAGTTTAGGGTACAGGGGGTCAACTTCTTCACCCCTCCACTTT
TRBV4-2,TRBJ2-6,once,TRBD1,CASSQEYGIGQGASGANVLTF,TGTGCCAGCAGCCAAGAGTACGGTATTGGACAGGGGGCGTCCGGGGCCAACGTCCTGACTTTC
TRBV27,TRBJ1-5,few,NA,CASSSGGGNQPQHF,TGTGCCAGCAGTTCGGGGGGTGGTAATCAGCCCCAGCATTTT
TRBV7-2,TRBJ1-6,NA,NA,CASSPGGIGNSPLHF,TGTGCCAGCAGCCCCGGGGGCATTGGGAATTCACCCCTCCACTTT
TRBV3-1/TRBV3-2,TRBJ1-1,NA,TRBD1,CASSRTGNTEAFF,TGTGCCAGCAGCCGGACAGGAAACACTGAAGCTTTCTTT
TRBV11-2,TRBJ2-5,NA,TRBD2,CASSYSGGAGETQYF,TGTGCCAGCAGCTATAGCGGGGGGGCCGGGGAGACCCAGTACTTC
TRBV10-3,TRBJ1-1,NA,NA,CAISVEGSTEAFF,TGTGCCATCAGTGTCGAGGGGAGCACTGAAGCTTTCTTT
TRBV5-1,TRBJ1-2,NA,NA,CASSRDSPYGYTF,TGTGCCAGCAGCCGTGACAGCCCCTATGGCTACACCTTC
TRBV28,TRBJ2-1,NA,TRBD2,CASSFPILAGGPSSYNEQFF,TGTGCCAGCAGTTTCCCGATACTAGCGGGAGGCCCAAGCTCCTACAATGAGCAGTTCTTC
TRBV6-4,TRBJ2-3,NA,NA,CASSAQGTDTQYF,TGTGCCAGCAGTGCTCAGGGTACAGATACGCAGTATTTT
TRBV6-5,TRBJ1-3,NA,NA,CASIPRETVPPLLDF,TGTGCCAGCATCCCGAGGGAGACAGTCCCTCCGCTACTAGATTTT
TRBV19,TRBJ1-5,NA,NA,CASSLIRGGTQPQHF,TGTGCCAGTAGTCTTATCAGGGGAGGGACACAGCCCCAGCATTTT
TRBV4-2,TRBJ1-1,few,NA,CASSQETMNTEAFF,TGTGCCAGCAGCCAAGAAACAATGAACACTGAAGCTTTCTTT
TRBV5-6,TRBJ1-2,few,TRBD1,CASRRQGPGGYTF,TGTGCCAGCAGACGACAGGGCCCGGGGGGCTACACCTTC
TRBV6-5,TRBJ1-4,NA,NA,CASTRAGATNEKLFF,TGTGCCAGCACCAGGGCAGGGGCAACTAATGAAAAACTGTTTTTT
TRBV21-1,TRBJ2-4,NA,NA,CASSKVAGTPLAKNIQYF,TGTGCCAGCAGCAAAGTTGCCGGGACACCGCTAGCCAAAAACATTCAGTACTTC
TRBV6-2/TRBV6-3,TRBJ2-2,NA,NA,CASSYWGMNTGELFF,TGTGCCAGCAGTTATTGGGGGATGAACACCGGGGAGCTGTTTTTT
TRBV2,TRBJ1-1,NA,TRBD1,CASSSDRAEAFF,TGTGCCAGCAGTTCGGACAGGGCTGAAGCTTTCTTT
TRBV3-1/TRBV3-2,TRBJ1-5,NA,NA,CASSSQGTGYSNQPQHF,TGTGCCAGCAGCAGCCAGGGAACAGGGTATAGCAATCAGCCCCAGCATTTT
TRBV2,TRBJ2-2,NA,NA,CASSDLTGRVFF,TGTGCCAGCAGTGACCTGACAGGGAGGGTGTTTTTT
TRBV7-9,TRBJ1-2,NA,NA,CASSPPPPWGATYGYTF,TGTGCCAGCAGCCCACCCCCTCCCTGGGGCGCAACTTATGGCTACACCTTC
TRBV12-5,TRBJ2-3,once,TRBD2,CASGALAGGGTQYF,TGTGCTAGTGGTGCGCTAGCGGGAGGAGGTACGCAGTATTTT
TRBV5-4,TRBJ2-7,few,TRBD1,CASSSSDRGYEQYF,TGTGCCAGCAGCTCGTCGGACAGGGGGTACGAGCAGTACTTC
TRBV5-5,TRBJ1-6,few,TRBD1,CASSLRGQTYNSPLHF,TGTGCCAGCAGCTTAAGGGGACAGACGTATAATTCACCCCTCCACTTT
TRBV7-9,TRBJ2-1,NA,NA,CASSLVGGSYNEQFF,TGTGCCAGCAGCTTAGTCGGGGGATCCTACAATGAGCAGTTCTTC
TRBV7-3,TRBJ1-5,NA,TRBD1,CASSPRQGAGQPQHF,TGTGCCAGCAGCCCGAGACAGGGGGCTGGCCAGCCCCAGCATTTT
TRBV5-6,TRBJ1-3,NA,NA,CASSLVGPSGNTIYF,TGTGCCAGCAGCTTGGTAGGTCCCTCTGGAAACACCATATATTTT
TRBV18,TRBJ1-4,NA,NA,CASSGGAGTANEKLFF,TGTGCCAGCTCAGGGGGCGCCGGGACGGCGAATGAAAAACTGTTTTTT
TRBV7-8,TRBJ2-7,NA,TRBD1,CASSLLGQGSYEQYF,TGTGCCAGCAGCTTATTAGGACAGGGGTCCTACGAGCAGTACTTC
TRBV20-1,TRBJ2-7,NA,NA,CSASSRGPREQYF,TGCAGTGCTAGTTCCAGGGGACCCCGTGAGCAGTACTTC
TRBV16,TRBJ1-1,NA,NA,CASSLWGGTTEAFF,TGTGCCAGCAGTTTGTGGGGGGGCACCACTGAAGCTTTCTTT
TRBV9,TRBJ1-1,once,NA,CASSGGGMNTEAFF,TGTGCCAGCAGCGGAGGCGGGATGAACACTGAAGCTTTCTTT
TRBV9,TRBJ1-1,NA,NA,CASSIAGTSGEAFF,TGTGCCAGCAGCATCGCCGGGACCTCGGGTGAAGCTTTCTTT
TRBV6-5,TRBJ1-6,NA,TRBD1,CASSYSGTGQSPLHF,TGTGCCAGCAGTTACTCCGGGACAGGGCAATCACCCCTCCACTTT